This note documents a single T cell receptor (beta chain) sequence. Antigen specificity is unknown. The germline V gene has CDR1 SEHNR and CDR2 FQNEAQ (reference sequence). Trimming took off 1 base at V and 2 bases at J, with 9 bases between the two ends. CDR3 size: 14 residues. This record belongs to a study of T cell responses to AZD1222 COVID-19 vaccine. Findings and limits, study-wide: Spike-wide vaccine-associated CD4 TCRs dominated at 160-218 and 743-854. Close to half of spike-specific TCRs reportedly recognize unmutated variant regions.

Some second doses came at about 4 weeks and others at about 12 weeks; these were pooled. Libraries were prepared by immunoSEQ multiplex PCR; TCRdb keeps only in-frame clonotypes and omits some of them. The sample has 250,000 to 300,000 clones; 90% to 95% are singletons. Sequenced material: peripheral blood, taken 28 days after the second AZD1222 dose. This TCR came from an adult who received the AZD1222 COVID-19 vaccine. The rearrangement uses TRBV7-9 and TRBJ2-7; possibly TRBD2 for D (5 bases). CDR3 sequence reads: CASSLVEGPYEQYF. For the CDR3, the DNA is TGTGCCAGCAGCTTAGTTGAGGGCCCCTACGAGCAGTACTTC.